The source of this T cell receptor beta chain is a study of control samples from healthy donors and cancer patients. Clones were read by immunoSEQ multiplex PCR, and TCRdb kept only the in-frame ones, dropping some. The data hold 170,000 or so clones, with roughly 92% observed a single time. The CDR3 length is 16 residues. The germline V gene encodes CDR1 LGHNA and CDR2 YSLEER. Germline trimming cut 4 bases from V and 4 bases from J; bases unmatched to any gene: 7. This clone was recorded once. The chain combines TRBV4-3 with TRBJ1-2, with TRBD1 identical over 12 bases. This TCR was recovered from a woman between 18 and 29 years old in good health. The sample consisted of blood. CDR3 DNA sequence: TGCGCCAGCAGCCCCGGGGGGGACAGGGGGCCCTATGGCTACACCTTC. Its translation is CASSPGGDRGPYGYTF.